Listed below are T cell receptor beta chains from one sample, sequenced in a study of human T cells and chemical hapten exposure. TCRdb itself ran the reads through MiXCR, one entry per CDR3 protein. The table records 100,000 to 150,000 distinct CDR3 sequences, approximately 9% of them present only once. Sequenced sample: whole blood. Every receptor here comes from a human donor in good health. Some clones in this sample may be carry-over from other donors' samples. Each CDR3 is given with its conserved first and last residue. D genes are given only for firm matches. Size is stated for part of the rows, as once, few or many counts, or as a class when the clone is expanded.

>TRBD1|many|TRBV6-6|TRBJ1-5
CASSYWTGEGTAQPQHF
TGTGCCAGCAGTTACTGGACAGGGGAAGGTACTGCTCAGCCCCAGCATTTT
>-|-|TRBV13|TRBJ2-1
CASSWVSGQVDNEQFF
TGTGCCAGCAGCTGGGTATCGGGGCAGGTGGACAATGAGCAGTTCTTC
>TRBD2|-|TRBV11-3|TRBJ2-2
CASSLRTSGRYNGELFF
TGTGCCAGCAGCCTCCGGACTAGCGGGAGATATAACGGGGAGCTGTTTTTT
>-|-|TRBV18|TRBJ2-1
CASSGRTTYNEQFF
TGTGCCAGCTCAGGGCGAACTACCTACAATGAGCAGTTCTTC
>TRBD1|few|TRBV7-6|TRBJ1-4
CASSLGDRLNEKLFF
TGTGCCAGCAGCTTAGGGGACAGACTTAATGAAAAACTGTTTTTT
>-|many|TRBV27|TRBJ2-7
CASRLQPRYYEQYF
TGTGCCAGCCGCCTCCAGCCCAGATACTACGAGCAGTACTTC
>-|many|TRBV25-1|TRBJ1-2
CASSDIVTDYGYTF
TGTGCCAGCAGTGACATAGTTACAGACTATGGCTACACCTTC
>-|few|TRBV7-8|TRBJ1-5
CASSLAQTYTGYRNQPQHF
TGTGCCAGCAGCTTAGCGCAAACCTATACAGGGTACCGCAATCAGCCCCAGCATTTT
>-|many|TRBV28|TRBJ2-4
CASSLARGNIQYF
TGTGCCAGCAGTTTAGCTAGGGGGAACATTCAGTACTTC
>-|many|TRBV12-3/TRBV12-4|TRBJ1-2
CASSFPNPGDYGYTF
TGTGCCAGCAGTTTCCCCAACCCGGGGGACTATGGCTACACCTTC
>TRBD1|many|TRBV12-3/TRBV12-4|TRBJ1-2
CASSLAGDRSFGYTF
TGTGCCAGCAGTTTAGCCGGGGACAGGAGTTTTGGCTACACCTTC
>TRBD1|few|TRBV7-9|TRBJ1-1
CASTAPSGQSEAFF
TGTGCCAGCACCGCTCCGTCGGGACAGAGTGAAGCTTTCTTT
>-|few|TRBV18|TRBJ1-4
CASSLNRETAANEKLFF
TGTGCCAGCTCCCTCAACCGCGAGACAGCGGCTAATGAAAAACTGTTTTTT
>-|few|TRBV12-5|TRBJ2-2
CASGIGPTGELFF
TGTGCTAGTGGTATAGGGCCCACCGGGGAGCTGTTTTTT
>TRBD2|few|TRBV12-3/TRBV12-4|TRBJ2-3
CASSDKIIAGVTDTQYF
TGTGCCAGCTCAGACAAAATAATAGCGGGTGTCACAGATACGCAGTATTTT
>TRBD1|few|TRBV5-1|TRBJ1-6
CASRETGGSPLHF
TGCGCCAGCAGAGAGACAGGGGGATCACCCCTCCACTTT
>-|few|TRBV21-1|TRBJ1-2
CASSKRKGDSYGYTF
TGTGCCAGCAGCAAACGCAAGGGGGATAGCTATGGCTACACCTTC
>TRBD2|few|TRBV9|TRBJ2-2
CASSLPGLAPGELFF
TGTGCCAGCAGCTTACCGGGACTAGCGCCCGGGGAGCTGTTTTTT
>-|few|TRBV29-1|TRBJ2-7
CSVESRGDYEQYF
TGCAGCGTTGAGTCCAGGGGGGACTACGAGCAGTACTTC
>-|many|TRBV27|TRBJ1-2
CASSSPGEVYGYTF
TGTGCCAGCAGTTCTCCAGGGGAGGTCTATGGCTACACCTTC
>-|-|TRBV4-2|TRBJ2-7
CASSQDGSAYEQYF
TGTGCCAGCAGCCAAGATGGTAGTGCCTACGAGCAGTACTTC
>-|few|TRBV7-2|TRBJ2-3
CASSFGLRTQYF
TGTGCCAGCAGCTTCGGACTGAGGACGCAGTATTTT
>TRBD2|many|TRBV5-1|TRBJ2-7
CASRIAGGPHEQYF
TGCGCCAGCAGAATAGCGGGAGGGCCCCACGAGCAGTACTTC
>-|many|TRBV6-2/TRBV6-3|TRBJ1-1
CASSSTYVTEAFF
TGTGCCAGCAGTTCTACTTATGTAACTGAAGCTTTCTTT
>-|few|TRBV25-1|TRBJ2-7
CASGRLYEQYF
TGTGCCAGCGGTCGGCTCTACGAGCAGTACTTC
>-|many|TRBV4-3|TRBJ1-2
CASSQPQGNYTF
TGCGCCAGCAGCCAGCCACAGGGCAACTACACCTTC
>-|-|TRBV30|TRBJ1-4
CAWSGWASTNEKLFF
TGTGCCTGGAGTGGATGGGCCTCAACTAATGAAAAACTGTTTTTT